A single sample is the source of the 18 T cell receptor beta chains below, sequenced in a study of response to subunit inactivated influenza vaccine. TCRdb passed the RT-PCR reads through MiXCR, listing each CDR3 protein once. The top ten clones hold approximately 6.5% of a sample with some 640,000 distinct CDR3 sequences, about 15% of them seen once. The sequencing here drew on PBMCs from blood, taken less than 15 days before vaccination. Receptors were obtained from a man aged 50 or older who received an inactivated influenza vaccine.

Only a few counts were recorded for this clonotype. The CDR3 is CAWSISNQPQHF. CDR3 nucleotide sequence: TGTGCCTGGAGTATTAGCAATCAGCCCCAGCATTTT. The chain uses TRBV30 and TRBJ1-5; D not certain. V lost 2 bases, J lost 0 bases, and 2 bases lay in between. The CDR3 has 12 residues. Per germline, CDR1 GTSNPN and CDR2 SVGIG (reference sequence).

This clonotype was seen only a few times. The chain uses TRBV6-2 or TRBV6-3 and TRBJ2-3, with 10 bases fitting TRBD2. Unmatched junction bases numbered 3, after V lost 5 bases and J lost 4 bases. Germline V CDR1 and CDR2: MNHEY, SVGEGT. This CDR3 is built from 14 residues. The CDR3: CASSEREGADTQYF. The CDR3 nucleotides read TGTGCCAGCAGTGAGCGGGAGGGTGCAGATACGCAGTATTTT.

This clonotype came up a few times. CDR3: CASTRMGMSSTEAFF. CDR3 in DNA: TGTGCCAGCACCCGTATGGGTATGAGCAGCACTGAAGCTTTCTTT. V gene TRBV6-1 combines with J gene TRBJ1-1; D not resolved. The V end lost 7 bases, the J end lost 4 bases, and 19 bases lay between the germline ends. Germline CDR1 and CDR2: MNHNS and SASEGT. The CDR3 has 15 residues.

The chain combines TRBV7-9 with TRBJ1-2; D is unresolved. The germline V gene encodes CDR1 SEHNR and CDR2 FQNEAQ (reference sequence). This CDR3 is 13 amino acids long. V lost 5 bases, J lost 8 bases, and 15 bases lay in between. The CDR3 DNA reads as TGTGCCAGCAGCCCAGAGACTGTTGCCGGCTACACCTTC. Translating gives CASSPETVAGYTF. Drawing the rest from reference TRBV7-9 and TRBJ1-2, the complete variable domain is DTGVSQNPRHKITKRGQNVTFRCDPISEHNRLYWYRQTLGQGPEFLTYFQNEAQLEKSRLLSDRFSAERPKGSFSTLEIQRTEQGDSAMYLCASSPETVAGYTFGSGTRLTVV.

This clonotype was seen once. V usage is TRBV20-1 and J usage is TRBJ2-7; D perhaps matches TRBD2 (5 bases). The length of the CDR3 is 13 residues. Germline CDR1 DFQATT, CDR2 SNEGSKA (reference sequence). The germline V and J ends were trimmed by 1 base and 3 bases, with 10 bases remaining between them. CDR3 sequence reads: CSARGPEGYEQYF. For the CDR3, the DNA is TGCAGTGCTAGAGGGCCTGAGGGCTACGAGCAGTACTTC.

This clonotype was found a few times. The chain carries TRBV2 and TRBJ1-2, with D possibly being TRBD1 (5 bases). The germline V gene encodes CDR1 SNHLY and CDR2 FYNNEI. The CDR3 contains 13 residues. Trimming shortened V by 4 bases and J by 11 bases, and 17 bases separated the two germline ends. The CDR3 DNA reads as TGTGCCAGCAGTGTATCGGCAGGGAGAGAGTACACCTTC. Translated: CASSVSAGREYTF.

This clonotype was observed a handful of times. The chain employs TRBV20-1 and TRBJ1-2; tentative D call: TRBD1 (5 bases). The V end lost 1 base, the J end lost 0 bases, and 12 bases lay between the germline ends. Germline CDR1 reads DFQATT; CDR2 reads SNEGSKA (reference sequence). The length of the CDR3 is 15 residues. DNA for the CDR3: TGCAGTGCTAGAGTCGGGGCAGACGCTAACTATGGCTACACCTTC. Translation gives CSARVGADANYGYTF.

This clonotype was seen more than once but under ten times. The chain has TRBV15 and TRBJ1-2, with 9 bases lining up with TRBD1. The CDR3 consists of 13 residues. Unmatched junction bases numbered 1, after V lost 4 bases and J lost 4 bases. Germline CDR1 and CDR2: LNHNV and YYDKDF (reference sequence). CDR3 DNA: TGTGCCACCAGCAAGACAGGGGGCTATGGCTACACCTTC. This codes for CATSKTGGYGYTF.

The genes are TRBV4-1 and TRBJ2-2, with unresolved D. The V end was cut by 3 bases, the J end by 0 bases, with 8 bases between. Germline values: CDR1 MGHRA, CDR2 YSYEKL. The CDR3 is 15 amino acids. CDR3 amino acids: CASSQNSANTGELFF. In DNA, the CDR3 is TGCGCCAGCAGCCAGAACAGCGCGAACACCGGGGAGCTGTTTTTT.

This clonotype was picked up many times. The J gene is TRBJ1-1, the V gene TRBV10-3, with D possibly matching TRBD1 (5 bases). CDR1 and CDR2 from the germline V gene are ENHRY and SYGVKD. The CDR3 runs 13 residues. The V gene lost 6 bases and the J gene lost 3 bases, with 11 bases spanning the gap. The CDR3 loop is CAISRSRDTEAFF. CDR3 nucleotides: TGTGCCATCAGCAGGTCCAGGGACACTGAAGCTTTCTTT.

This clonotype occurred once. The chain uses TRBV28 and TRBJ2-5; 10 bases fit TRBD1. With 5 bases clipped from V and 3 bases from J, the junction kept 6 bases outside the gene matches. The germline CDR1 and CDR2 sequences are MDHEN and SYDVKM. This CDR3 has 15 residues. The CDR3 DNA reads TGTGCCAGCAGTCCCCAGGGACAGGGGAAAGAGACCCAGTACTTC. It is translated as CASSPQGQGKETQYF.

The chain carries TRBV6-2 or TRBV6-3 and TRBJ2-6; D is unresolved. Germline CDR1 reads MNHEY; CDR2 reads SVGEGT. V was trimmed by 8 bases and J by 1 base, leaving 12 bases between them. CDR3 length equals 15 residues. The CDR3 coding sequence is TGTGCCAGCCGACAAGGGTGGTCTGGGGCCAACGTCCTGACTTTC. This sequence encodes CASRQGWSGANVLTF.

The chain is built from TRBV11-2 and TRBJ2-2; D is unclear. The CDR3 is 10 residues long. V shed 11 bases and J shed 7 bases, with 8 bases lying between them. In germline, CDR1 is SGHAT, CDR2 FQNNGV. The CDR3 region has the DNA TGTGCCGCCTGGGGCGGGGAGCTGTTTTTT. As protein: CAAWGGELFF.

The rearrangement links TRBV15 to TRBJ2-7; possible D gene TRBD2, 5 bases. Germline values: CDR1 LNHNV, CDR2 YYDKDF (reference sequence). The CDR3 spans 16 residues. V was pared by 1 base and J by 3 bases, with 16 bases between. The CDR3 DNA follows: TGTGCCACCAGCAGAGGGGATGCGGGCAGCTACTACGAGCAGTACTTC. Protein product: CATSRGDAGSYYEQYF.

This clonotype was counted ten times or more. The V gene is TRBV4-2, the J gene TRBJ2-2, with 8 nucleotides matching TRBD2. The CDR3 loop spans 18 amino acids. CDR1 is LGHNA and CDR2 is YNFKEQ in the germline V gene. Unmatched junction bases numbered 8, after V lost 2 bases and J lost 0 bases. The CDR3: CASSQYIAGSTNTGELFF. The CDR3 nucleotides read TGTGCCAGCAGCCAATATATAGCGGGGAGCACGAACACCGGGGAGCTGTTTTTT.

This clonotype was seen a few times. The chain recombines TRBV3-1 with TRBJ2-4; D is undetermined. The CDR3 sequence is 15 residues long. In germline, CDR1 is LGHDT, CDR2 YNNKEL (reference sequence). V was cut by 4 bases and J by 1 base, with 11 bases left in between. CDR3 bases: TGTGCCAGCAGCCCTTTGGGCTGGGCCAAAAACATTCAGTACTTC. Its translation is CASSPLGWAKNIQYF.

This clonotype has a handful of counts. This chain uses TRBV14 with TRBJ2-5, with 7 bases identical to TRBD1. The CDR3 totals 16 residues. Trimming cost V 2 bases and J 7 bases; bases outside gene matches: 13. Per the germline V gene, CDR1 is SGHDN and CDR2 is FVKESK. Written as DNA, the CDR3 is TGTGCCAGCAGCCAACCTGGGACAGTAAAGAGTGGGACCCAGTACTTC. It translates to CASSQPGTVKSGTQYF.

The chain joins TRBV11-1 to TRBJ2-5, with 9 nucleotides matching TRBD2. The germline V gene has CDR1 SGHAT and CDR2 FQDESV (reference sequence). The junction had 8 bases not matched to a gene; V was cut back by 7 bases and J by 2 bases. CDR3 length: 15 residues. Here the CDR3 DNA reads TGTGCCAGCACCGCGGGGGGGTGGAGGCAAGAGACCCAGTACTTC. Translated, it gives CASTAGGWRQETQYF.